This entry is about one T cell receptor (beta chain). The specificity of this receptor is unknown. Base qualities are not provided; no much larger clone lies one nucleotide away. CDR1 is given as LGHNA and CDR2 as YSLEER, both from the germline V gene. Reading from cysteine to phenylalanine, the CDR3 counts 13 amino acids. CDR3 DNA is the only sequence kept; it has 39 bases, read in frame from the first base. V loses 0 bases, J loses 6 bases, and the germline ends lie 7 bases apart. The record originates from a study of cytomegalovirus exposure and HLA in healthy donors (dated by TCRdb to the late 2010s). Study-level background: In an earlier analysis of approximately 500 of the donors, 250 to 350 Gb of sequence data and 90 million to 120 million unique TCR beta sequences from about 190 million T cells were reported. In a later genetic analysis, genome-wide SNP genotypes for about 60% of the 666 donors were used, and that subset was treated as a discovery cohort. Class I and class II HLA loci were covered by the typing at four-digit resolution. To predict cytomegalovirus infection status, the study brought together high-throughput TCR immunosequencing, statistical association of individual TCRs with disease status, and machine learning. Around 300 gigabases of sequencing data and approximately 84 million unique TCR sequences were included in an early release covering over 600 HLA-typed donors. The later analysis used no new phenotypic data to find candidate immune exposures, relying instead on TCR beta sequences and their occurrence across donors. A separate validation cohort of 100 to 150 different subjects was used in addition to the approximately 640-subject first cohort. To decide whether each TCR beta V gene segment behaved as functional or pseudogenic, an earlier analysis of over 500 of the donors relied on high-throughput TCR beta sequencing. Donor age, sex, ethnicity and CMV serostatus were collected together with the repertoire data. A later analysis re-analyzed previously published TCR beta repertoires from 666 donors and added high-resolution HLA genotyping to study TCR occurrence patterns. Because of strong linkage in the cohort, roughly five DR-DQ haplotypes were treated as single units for association and clustering. The number of donors typed differed by locus, with 629-630 for A, B, C, DRB1 and DQB1, 522 for DQA1, 600 to 610 for DPA1, and roughly 450 for DPB1. The study aimed to test whether signatures of past pathogen exposure could be identified by cataloging public T cell receptors. Of the 398 genotyped donors, around 81% fell in the genetic ancestry cluster associated with self-reported Caucasian donors. The study profiled the T cell repertoires of hundreds of subjects by immunosequencing and related them to cytomegalovirus serostatus. Every discovery cohort repertoire had been produced on one sequencing platform. Across 398 genotyped donors of the cohort, an average of roughly 230,000 unique TCR beta nucleotide sequences per donor were sequenced, and roughly 17% of those sequences were non-productive. Here is what the overall study found, with its caveats: A few of the identified cytomegalovirus-associated TCR beta chains were confirmed in vitro to be specific for cytomegalovirus antigens. In a later analysis, 15,000 to 20,000 TCR beta sequences were associated with specific HLA alleles at a false discovery rate of 0.05. While some public TCRs were present in many individuals, most TCR sequences turned up only very rarely across donors. For the cohort, immune exposure information was limited to CMV serostatus. A later analysis found that most CMV-associated TCR beta chains appeared HLA-restricted, with HLA associations seemingly driven largely by CMV exposure. In both the original and validation cohorts, the classifier was reported to diagnose cytomegalovirus status with high specificity and sensitivity. A further reported finding was that TCR beta sequences accurately predicted the HLA-A and HLA-B alleles for most subjects in the first cohort. Broadly in line with IMGT annotations, most TCR beta V segments showed up in productive rearrangements about 87% or about 30% of the time in an earlier analysis of a few hundred of the donors. Because the 87-base-pair reads could not distinguish some IMGT-functional V segments, including TRBV6-2 and TRBV6-3, those segments were excluded. In a later analysis, HLA-associated TCR beta chains showed more clonal expansion and lower generation probabilities than non-associated chains that were equally common. In a later analysis, TCR association rates were found to vary across HLA loci, with the most associated TCRs seen for DRB1 alleles and the fewest for HLA-C alleles. Compared with the approximately 710-donor mean, donors in an Asian-associated ancestry cluster had fewer N-insertions in productive TCRs, according to a later genetic analysis. Because counts were too low, under 20 rarely observed V segments, including chromosome 9 orphons, were left out of the earlier analysis of 587 of the donors. Because HLA typing was missing for some donors at each locus, association tests included only the typed subset. When HLA alleles, especially DR and DQ, strongly co-occurred, attributing TCR associations to individual alleles was difficult. An association between a missense DCLRE1C variant and V-gene and J-gene trimming of TCR beta chains was found in a later genetic analysis and replicated in an independent cohort. Correlated functional status among segregating V segments might reflect linkage disequilibrium, but an unknown experimental factor could not be ruled out. Roughly uniform sequencing depth across donors was assumed in presence/absence analyses, although this assumption may not hold. In a later analysis, several top co-occurrence clusters were reported to appear linked to parvovirus B19, influenza, CMV and Epstein-Barr virus. A total of 150 to 200 TCR beta chains were listed by the study as associated with cytomegalovirus. In this cohort, only TCR beta chains were sequenced, and detectable features were limited by the absence of alpha or paired-chain data. It was suggested by the authors that the approach could potentially be generalized to other disease states and immunological phenotypes. A cluster of highly shared sequence variants was judged likely to be a technical artifact of the sequencing pipeline.

The library was built by means of the immunoSEQ multiplex PCR assay. For the multiplex PCR, a mixture combining 60 forward primers for TCR Vbeta segments and 13 reverse primers for TCR Jbeta segments was used. The CDR3 region of rearranged TCR beta genes was amplified from genomic DNA by a multiplex PCR assay. Amplified TCR beta libraries were sequenced as 87-base-pair reads on the Illumina HiSeq System. Turning to the authors' computational methods: A later analysis tallied some 79 million unique TCR beta chains across the 640 or so repertoires, and approximately 9.9 million of those chains were shared by two or more donors. Raw reads were error-corrected and collapsed into unique sequences by a nearest-neighbor algorithm in which closely related sequences were merged to remove PCR and sequencing errors. V, D and J gene segments were assigned by aligning CDR3 sequences to IMGT reference sequences. For a sequence to be retained, a match of at least six nucleotides was required to both a V gene segment and a J gene segment. Rearrangements were classified as productive when the CDR3 lacked stop codons and remained in frame with V and J, and all other rearrangements were classified as non-productive. CDR3 was defined according to IMGT convention as the region running from the second conserved V-encoded cysteine to the conserved J-encoded phenylalanine. The earlier analysis of 500 to 600 of the donors excluded sequences that lacked an unambiguous match to a single V gene segment. An earlier analysis of just under 600 of the donors called V segments functional above 56.7% productive rearrangements and segregating when the between-donor standard deviation exceeded 5%. A statistical classification framework was built for diagnosing cytomegalovirus status from the catalog of TCR beta chain sequences. In a later analysis, TCR nucleotide sequences were compared against IMGT/GENE-DB human TR gene sequences so that V and J genes could be assigned. A later analysis assigned CDR3 sequences and most-parsimonious VDJ recombination scenarios with the TCRdist pipeline. A later analysis defined each TCR beta chain by its CDR3 amino acid sequence plus V-gene family, and excluded reads lacking a unique V-gene family. As a way to deal with suspected cross-contamination and a sequencing artifact, a later analysis dropped nearly 600 nucleotide sequences that were highly shared and had low generation probability. In a later analysis, a clonal expansion index was calculated for each public chain from normalized within-repertoire ranks of inferred template counts. In a later analysis, generation probabilities were computed with a VDJ recombination model fitted to out-of-frame rearrangements, and the resulting probabilities were checked against IGoR. A later analysis scored TCR-TCR, TCR-HLA and TCR-CMV co-occurrence with hypergeometric tests, applying a repertoire-size bias correction to TCR pairs. In a later analysis, false discovery rates were estimated by permuting HLA or CMV assignments 20 times. In a later analysis, co-occurring TCRs were grouped using DBSCAN, with TCRdist sequence similarity added in when clustering inside HLA-allele-positive subsets. Repertoires with fewer than 30,000 or more than 120,000 public chains were left out of co-occurrence clustering, as were five repertoires with anomalous nucleotide sharing. In its TCRdb copy, this immuneACCESS table keeps in-frame sequences only and misses some clones. Where compared with another copy, unresolved V genes explain less than half of these, and the others have no known cause. D and trimming come from the DNA, and the V and J calls and clone size come from that table. The sample includes roughly 150,000 clones, with around 80% observed a single time. Approximately 5.5% of the sample rests with the top ten.

In total, approximately 690 healthy bone marrow donors made up the cohort. At the time of sampling, all cohort members were nominally healthy, though unrecorded immune exposures were likely present. The donor was CMV seropositive and was included in the group of 250 to 300 seropositive cohort members. A peripheral blood sample was collected from each donor, and TCR beta sequencing was performed on peripheral blood mononuclear cells. Genomic DNA was extracted from the blood cell samples with the Qiagen DNeasy Blood Extraction Kit. The TCR was taken from a man aged 25-40 years in good health and CMV-seropositive. The sequenced material came from PBMCs. The chain uses TRBV4-3 and TRBJ2-3; the D gene lacks a confident call. The DNA is as follows: TGCGCCAGCAGCCAAGAGCACTTGGATACGCAGTATTTT. Its translation is CASSQEHLDTQYF.